These 32 T cell receptor beta chains share one sample of origin, sequenced in a study of vaccination and CD4 T cells after COVID-19. These TCRs' antigens remain unknown. Documented treatment: roughly 10-day PBMC culture with coronavirus spike peptide pools or control peptides (ViraFEST assay). Cultured CD4+ T cell DNA underwent sequencing with the Oncomine TCR Beta short-read assay. From the PCR reads, TCRdb called clonotypes with MiXCR, one entry per CDR3 protein. The sample holds around 5,200 distinct CDR3 sequences; approximately 48% are singletons and the top ten take under 40%. The sequenced sample consisted of CD4+ T cells from blood, cultured in vitro. These receptors were obtained from a human donor who had recovered from COVID-19.

The count of this clonotype is one. The rearrangement joins TRBV29-1 to TRBJ2-2, with TRBD2 matching over 9 bases. Looked up from germline, CDR1 is SQVTM and CDR2 is ANQGSEA. The CDR3 is 16 amino acids. V lost 6 bases to trimming and J lost 5 bases; unmatched junction nucleotides: 13. In nucleotides, the CDR3 is TGCAGCGTGAAGACAATTATAGCGGGAGCGACCGGGGAGCTGTTTTTT. Its protein product is CSVKTIIAGATGELFF.

The rearrangement joins TRBV9 to TRBJ2-5; TRBD1 matches 7 bases. Germline CDR1 reads SGDLS; CDR2 reads YYNGEE. The CDR3 consists of 15 residues. Germline trimming cut 3 bases from V and 7 bases from J; bases unmatched to any gene: 12. This chain's CDR3 is CASSAEQGTGVTQYF. CDR3 nucleotides: TGTGCCAGCAGCGCCGAACAGGGGACCGGGGTGACCCAGTACTTC.

The CDR3 is CASRTSGYNEQFF. The CDR3 region has the DNA TGTGCCAGCAGGACTAGCGGGTACAATGAGCAGTTCTTC. The genes are TRBV2 and TRBJ2-1, with 10 bases identical to TRBD2. CDR1 is SNHLY and CDR2 is FYNNEI in the germline V gene. With 6 bases clipped from V and 4 bases from J, the junction kept 0 bases outside the gene matches. The CDR3 contains 13 residues.

This chain connects TRBV20-1 to TRBJ2-7, with 8 bases aligning to TRBD2. CDR1 and CDR2 from the germline V gene are DFQATT and SNEGSKA (reference sequence). The CDR3 is 13 residues long. Trimming removed 3 bases from V and 3 bases from J; junction bases left unmatched: 4. CDR3 sequence: CSASEREIYEQYF. CDR3 nucleotide sequence: TGCAGTGCTAGTGAGCGGGAGATCTACGAGCAGTACTTC.

The CDR3, as DNA: TGTGCCAACCGACAGGGGGCTTGGGACGAGCAGTACTTC. Translated: CANRQGAWDEQYF. The chain carries TRBV6-9 and TRBJ2-7; 10 positions match TRBD1. Per germline, CDR1 MNHGY and CDR2 SVAAGI. The CDR3 loop spans 13 amino acids. The V gene end was trimmed by 10 bases and the J gene end by 5 bases; junction bases not matched to a gene: 8.

This sequence joins TRBV2 and TRBJ2-7; 10 bases fit TRBD2. V dropped 3 bases and J dropped 3; count of bases not matched to a gene: 5. Looked up from germline, CDR1 is SNHLY and CDR2 is FYNNEI. The CDR3 has 15 amino acids. The CDR3, as DNA: TGTGCCAGCAGTGAGGTAGCGGGAGGTGACTACGAGCAGTACTTC. It specifies CASSEVAGGDYEQYF.

In this sample, this clonotype turned up a few times. The chain employs TRBV6-1 and TRBJ2-3; D gene unclear. CDR1 is MNHNS and CDR2 is SASEGT in the germline V gene. Trimming stripped 6 bases from V and 2 bases from J, with 15 bases between. CDR3 length equals 15 residues. The CDR3 DNA sequence: TGTGCCAGCAGGCGCGGAACTAACCCCACAGATACGCAGTATTTT. As protein: CASRRGTNPTDTQYF.

This clonotype has just a few counts. This chain uses TRBV20-1 with TRBJ2-3; D gene uncertain. The germline V gene has CDR1 DFQATT and CDR2 SNEGSKA (reference sequence). V lost 6 bases to trimming and J lost 4 bases, with 14 bases between them. This CDR3 is built from 13 residues. The CDR3 spells CSAPPRPPDTQYF. The CDR3 DNA follows: TGCAGTGCCCCCCCCAGGCCGCCAGATACGCAGTATTTT.

The chain is built from TRBV7-8 and TRBJ1-1; the D is unclear. The germline V gene encodes CDR1 SGHVS and CDR2 FQNEAQ. Trimming removed 0 bases from V and 3 bases from J, with 8 bases in between. CDR3 length: 14 residues. For the CDR3, the DNA is TGTGCCAGCAGCTTAGCGCAGCGTTACACTGAAGCTTTCTTT. Its translation is CASSLAQRYTEAFF.

The chain is built from TRBV2 and TRBJ2-3, with TRBD1 matching over 8 bases. The CDR3 covers 12 residues. V lost 10 bases to trimming and J lost 4 bases; unmatched junction nucleotides: 4. Germline V gives CDR1 SNHLY, CDR2 FYNNEI. The CDR3 nucleotides read TGTGCCACCGGGACAGGCCCAGATACGCAGTATTTT. Amino acid sequence: CATGTGPDTQYF.

This clonotype is a singleton in its sample. CDR3 coding DNA: TGTGCCAGCAGCTTAATTGCCGGGTACGAGCAGTACTTC. It translates to CASSLIAGYEQYF. The chain links TRBV11-3 to TRBJ2-7; no definite D call. CDR3 size: 13 residues. Germline CDR1 and CDR2: SGHNT and YENEEA. V dropped 2 bases and J dropped 4 bases, with 9 bases sitting between them.

The chain uses TRBV27 and TRBJ2-7; D unresolved. The V gene lost 3 bases and the J gene lost 0 bases, with 6 bases spanning the gap. This CDR3 has 13 residues. Per germline, CDR1 MNHEY and CDR2 SMNVEV (reference sequence). CDR3 region: CASSFSNSYEQYF. The CDR3 DNA reads as TGTGCCAGCAGTTTTTCAAACTCCTACGAGCAGTACTTC.

This clonotype has just a few counts. The J gene is TRBJ1-6, the V gene TRBV7-9; D is perhaps TRBD1 (6 bases). Per germline, CDR1 SEHNR and CDR2 FQNEAQ (reference sequence). This CDR3 has 16 residues. The ends were cut back, 2 bases at V and 5 bases at J, with 13 bases in the middle. The CDR3 DNA follows: TGTGCCAGCAGCTTATTCAGGGGAGTCCATAATTCACCCCTCCACTTT. Its translation: CASSLFRGVHNSPLHF.

J is TRBJ1-2 and V is TRBV6-1; tentative D call: TRBD1 (5 bases). Germline CDR1 MNHNS, CDR2 SASEGT. This CDR3 region has 15 residues. V gave up 3 bases and J gave up 0 bases, with 11 bases separating them. The CDR3 region is CASSEAGLTNYGYTF. The CDR3 region has the DNA TGTGCCAGCAGTGAGGCAGGGCTTACTAACTATGGCTACACCTTC.

CDR3 DNA: TGCAGTACTCTCCAATGGGACTTTAGGGAGACCCAGTACTTC. Its protein is CSTLQWDFRETQYF. The V call is TRBV20-1, the J call TRBJ2-5; D perhaps matches TRBD2 (6 bases). Trimming took 8 bases from V and 5 from J, leaving 21 bases between them. CDR1 and CDR2 (germline): DFQATT, SNEGSKA (reference sequence). The CDR3 contains 14 residues.

V gene TRBV4-3 combines with J gene TRBJ2-7; D is unresolved. The CDR3 extends over 13 amino acids. Trimming cost V 0 bases and J 7 bases, with 10 bases left between them. Germline lookup yields CDR1 LGHNA and CDR2 YSLEER. CDR3: CASSQESLTEQYF. The DNA for the CDR3 is TGCGCCAGCAGCCAAGAGTCCTTAACGGAGCAGTACTTC.

This clonotype was recorded a few times. CDR3 in amino acids: CASSEQFVANTEAFF. DNA for the CDR3: TGTGCCAGCAGTGAACAATTTGTGGCAAACACTGAAGCTTTCTTT. The V and J genes are TRBV6-1 and TRBJ1-1; D remains unclear. The CDR3 totals 15 residues. CDR1 and CDR2 (germline): MNHNS, SASEGT. V was trimmed by 2 bases and J by 2 bases, leaving 12 bases between them.

This clonotype was seen only a few times. The chain links TRBV20-1 to TRBJ2-3; 11 bases are a match to TRBD2. The CDR3 is 17 amino acids. Unmatched junction bases numbered 14, after V lost 6 bases and J lost 3 bases. CDR1 and CDR2 from the germline V gene are DFQATT and SNEGSKA (reference sequence). The CDR3 region is CSAKEPLAGGGTDTQYF. The CDR3 nucleotides are TGCAGTGCCAAGGAACCCCTAGCGGGGGGTGGAACAGATACGCAGTATTTT.

The sample holds a few counts of this clonotype. The chain has TRBV20-1 and TRBJ2-7, with 14 nucleotides matching TRBD2. The CDR3 length is 14 residues. Trimming cost V 6 bases and J 6 bases; bases outside gene matches: 7. Germline assignment: CDR1 DFQATT and CDR2 SNEGSKA (reference sequence). The CDR3 loop is CSARLAGGPGEQYF. CDR3 nucleotides: TGCAGTGCGAGACTAGCGGGAGGGCCGGGCGAGCAGTACTTC.

This chain uses TRBV4-3 with TRBJ2-7, with a weak D call TRBD1 (6 bases). V lost 2 bases and J lost 9, with 17 bases in between. Germline CDR1 and CDR2: LGHNA and YSLEER. This CDR3 has 14 residues. The CDR3 region is CASSQTGTRVGQYF. CDR3 bases: TGCGCCAGCAGCCAAACCGGGACACGGGTCGGGCAGTACTTC.

In its sample, this clonotype was seen a few times. The CDR3 here is CASSLVGRDVTEAFF. DNA for the CDR3: TGTGCCAGCAGCTTAGTGGGCAGGGATGTGACTGAAGCTTTCTTT. V is TRBV7-9 and J is TRBJ1-1, with D possibly TRBD1 on 5 matching bases. Germline CDR1 SEHNR, CDR2 FQNEAQ (reference sequence). The CDR3 is 15 amino acids. V was shortened by 1 base and J by 5 bases, with 14 bases between the two germline ends.

J is TRBJ1-2 and V is TRBV19, with TRBD1 identical over 9 bases. The CDR3 is made up of 15 amino acids. Germline trimming cut 5 bases from V and 4 bases from J; bases unmatched to any gene: 8. CDR1 and CDR2 from the germline V gene are LNHDA and SQIVND (reference sequence). CDR3 sequence: CASSGRQGGGYGYTF. CDR3 sequence (DNA): TGTGCCAGTAGTGGGCGACAGGGGGGAGGCTATGGCTACACCTTC.

The chain combines TRBV18 with TRBJ2-1, with TRBD2 matching 10 bases. The junction had 7 bases not matched to a gene; V was cut back by 0 bases and J by 8 bases. Per germline, CDR1 KGHSH and CDR2 LQKENI. This CDR3 contains 16 residues. CDR3: CASSPPSSGGAHEQFF. DNA for the CDR3: TGTGCCAGCTCACCACCGTCAAGCGGGGGGGCCCATGAGCAGTTCTTC.

The V and J genes are TRBV19 and TRBJ1-5; 10 bases map to TRBD1. The CDR3 is 15 amino acids. The V gene's germline CDR1 is LNHDA and CDR2 SQIVND (reference sequence). V lost 6 bases to trimming and J lost 6 bases; unmatched junction nucleotides: 8. The CDR3 DNA sequence: TGTGCCAGTAGGAGGGAGGGACAGGGGTCTCAGCCCCAGCATTTT. This translates into CASRREGQGSQPQHF.

There are a few counts of this clonotype. V is TRBV7-9 and J is TRBJ1-4; 8 nucleotides match TRBD1. This CDR3 comprises 16 residues. Germline CDR1 is SEHNR and CDR2 is FQNEAQ (reference sequence). Trimming cost V 5 bases and J 5 bases; bases outside gene matches: 10. In DNA, the CDR3 is TGTGCCAGCAGCCAGCTCTTTAGACAGGGGAATGAAAAACTGTTTTTT. Translated: CASSQLFRQGNEKLFF.

The chain has TRBV20-1 and TRBJ1-1; 7 bases line up with TRBD1. Germline CDR1 is DFQATT and CDR2 is SNEGSKA (reference sequence). V dropped 4 bases and J dropped 8; count of bases not matched to a gene: 7. The CDR3 spans 12 residues. CDR3 nucleotides: TGCAGTGCTATCGAAGGGGGCGGCGAAGCTTTCTTT. This gives the protein CSAIEGGGEAFF.

This chain links TRBV2 with TRBJ2-1, with D perhaps matching TRBD1 (5 bases). This CDR3 region has 13 residues. Germline-derived CDR1 and CDR2 are SNHLY and FYNNEI. For the CDR3, the DNA is TGTGCGGCTGCAGGGTCCCCTAACAATGAGCAGTTCTTC. Protein: CAAAGSPNNEQFF.

The rearrangement joins TRBV20-1 to TRBJ2-5; TRBD2 matches 12 bases. CDR3 length: 16 amino acids. Germline CDR1 DFQATT, CDR2 SNEGSKA (reference sequence). With 4 bases clipped from V and 2 bases from J, the junction kept 8 bases outside the gene matches. This chain's CDR3 is CSATQGLAGWQETQYF. The CDR3 DNA reads as TGCAGTGCTACCCAAGGACTAGCGGGGTGGCAAGAGACCCAGTACTTC.

The rearrangement uses TRBV6-1 and TRBJ1-2, with TRBD1 as a possible D gene (6 bases). Per germline, CDR1 MNHNS and CDR2 SASEGT. The CDR3 consists of 13 residues. Trimming took off 3 bases at V and 3 bases at J, with 8 bases between the two ends. The CDR3 DNA reads TGTGCCAGCAGTGAGGGGGGCTACTATGGCTACACCTTC. Translation gives CASSEGGYYGYTF.

This clonotype was found a few times. The chain carries TRBV7-2 and TRBJ2-7; possible D gene TRBD2, 5 bases. The germline V gene encodes CDR1 SGHTA and CDR2 FQGNSA. V was shortened by 5 bases and J by 0 bases, with 11 bases between the two germline ends. CDR3 length: 14 amino acids. The DNA of the CDR3 is TGTGCCAGCAGCACTAGACTAACCTCCTACGAGCAGTACTTC. As protein: CASSTRLTSYEQYF.

In the case of this clonotype: Since a much larger clone is just one base distant, this may be a read error. The rearrangement uses TRBV20-1 and TRBJ2-7; D perhaps matches TRBD1 (6 bases). Looked up from germline, CDR1 is DFQATT and CDR2 is SNEGSKA (reference sequence). This CDR3 is built from 14 residues. V lost 5 bases, J lost 3 bases, and 17 bases lay in between. CDR3 sequence reads: CSAWPPGHGYEQYF. In DNA form, the CDR3 reads TGCAGTGCTTGGCCTCCGGGACATGGCTACGAGCAGTACTTC.

This clonotype showed up just a few times. J is TRBJ1-1 and V is TRBV6-2 or TRBV6-3; TRBD1 aligns across 7 bases. Per the germline V gene, CDR1 is MNHEY and CDR2 is SVGEGT. The CDR3 length is 15 residues. Trimming cost V 2 bases and J 3 bases; bases outside gene matches: 6. This chain's CDR3 is CASSYLGQAYTEAFF. CDR3 coding DNA: TGTGCCAGCAGTTACCTCGGACAGGCATACACTGAAGCTTTCTTT.